The 16 T cell receptor delta chains given below trace back to one sample, sequenced in a study of gamma-delta T cells after stem cell transplantation. TCRdb applied CATT to the RT-PCR reads for clone calling. The profile covers 770 or so delta-chain clones, with over 2.5% appearing a single time and about 51% taken by the ten largest. The source material was gamma-delta T cells. These receptors were obtained from a human donor. It is not recorded whose cells these are; they may come from a transplant donor.

To note about this clone: TCRdb assigns this DNA the protein of a much larger clone, which departs from its translation at residue 17; this likely reflects a read error, and the protein shown comes from translating the DNA. Here the CDR3 DNA reads TGTGCCTGTGAGACCCTTGGGGAGCTGGGGGATAGGGTCACCGATAAACCCATCTTT. Translation: CACETLGELGDRVTDKPIF. The chain links TRDV2 to TRDJ1; TRDD3 aligns across 10 bases. The CDR3 extends over 19 amino acids. Germline lookup yields CDR1 GEAIGNYY and CDR2 EKD.

This clone was detected only a few times. This sequence is one base from a far larger clone and is likely a read error. The rearrangement links TRDV2 to TRDJ1; D possibly corresponds to TRDD3 (5 bases). Germline V gene data show CDR1 as GEAIGNYY and CDR2 as EKD. The CDR3 is 15 amino acids. The CDR3 DNA follows: TGTGCCCGTGACTCGCTACGGGGAAGGGGCGATAAACTCATCTTT. The encoded protein is CARDSLRGRGDKLIF.

In this sample, this clone turned up many times. This likely reflects a read error, since a far larger clone is one base away. The chain recombines TRDV1 with TRDJ1; D may match TRDD2 or TRDD3 (7 bases each). Trimming cost V 3 bases and J 0 bases, with 47 bases left between them. Looked up from germline, CDR1 is TSWWSYY and CDR2 is QGS. This CDR3 spans 27 amino acids. CDR3 amino acids: CALGEPQPVFLWLYWGHTGGYTDKLIF. In nucleotides, the CDR3 is TGTGCTCTTGGGGAGCCTCAACCGGTCTTCCTATGGTTGTACTGGGGACATACGGGGGGGTACACCGATAAACTCATCTTT.

This clone was detected only a few times. With a far larger clone one base away, a read error is the likely cause. This specimen includes other DNA sequences encoding the same CDR3. The chain has TRDV2 and TRDJ1, with 10 bases aligning to TRDD3. After removal of 7 bases from V and 4 bases from J, the junction contained 14 bases not matched to a gene. The germline V gene has CDR1 GEAIGNYY and CDR2 EKD. This CDR3 is built from 16 residues. This chain's CDR3 is CACDPLLGDASDKLIF. CDR3 coding DNA: TGTGCCTGCGACCCGTTACTGGGGGATGCAAGCGATAAACTCATCTTT.

This clone was seen a few times. A far larger clone lies a single base away; this is likely a read error. The genes are TRDV2 and TRDJ1, with 10 bases that match TRDD3. This CDR3 is 21 amino acids long. V was clipped by 3 bases and J by 0 bases; unmatched bases: 21. CDR1 and CDR2 from the germline V gene are GEAIGNYY and EKD. CDR3 loop: CACDLVGGTGGCGGYTDKLIF. The DNA for the CDR3 is TGTGCCTGTGACCTCGTCGGTGGTACTGGGGGATGCGGCGGTTACACCGATAAACTCATCTTT.

A note on this clone: A read error is the likely source, as a far larger clone sits one nucleotide away. J is TRDJ1 and V is TRDV1; 12 bases align to TRDD3. Germline V gene data show CDR1 as TSWWSYY and CDR2 as QGS. J was trimmed by 3 bases and V by 2 bases; bases with no gene match: 16. The CDR3 sequence is 20 residues long. DNA for the CDR3: TGTGCTCTTGGGGAAACAATGGGGGGGTACTGGGGGATACTTTCCGATAAACTCATCTTT. It encodes CALGETMGGYWGILSDKLIF.

Details on this clone: A far larger clone is a single base away, which makes a read error likely. Other DNA variants within this sample encode the same CDR3. The rearrangement joins TRDV2 to TRDJ3; 9 bases are a match to TRDD3. The V gene's germline CDR1 is GEAIGNYY and CDR2 EKD. The CDR3 has 21 residues. DNA for the CDR3: TGTGCCTGCGACACGATCCTTACTGGGGGACCCAGCTCCTGGGACACCCGACAGATGTTTTTC. Translated, it gives CACDTILTGGPSSWDTRQMFF.

Of note for this clone: A read error is likely here: a far larger clone is one base away. The sample has other DNA sequences that encode this CDR3 too. The rearrangement uses TRDV2 and TRDJ1; 10 bases align to TRDD3. Germline CDR1 is GEAIGNYY and CDR2 is EKD. The CDR3 has 19 amino acids. The DNA of the CDR3 is TGCGCCTGTGAGACCCTTGGGGAGCTGGGGGATAGGGTCACCGATAAACTCATCTTT. This sequence encodes CACETLGELGDRVTDKLIF.

This clone is labeled large (0.1 to 1%). Other DNA sequences in the sample encode the same CDR3. The genes are TRDV1 and TRDJ1, with 8 bases that match TRDD3. Looked up from germline, CDR1 is TSWWSYY and CDR2 is QGS. The CDR3 contains 20 residues. V shed 0 bases and J 1 base; nucleotides not matched to a gene: 16. As DNA, the CDR3 is TGTGCTCTTGGGGAACTCGGTACCTTACTGGGGGTTTGGTGCACCGATAAACTCATCTTT. Encoded protein: CALGELGTLLGVWCTDKLIF.

This clone was detected many times. TCRdb's protein for this DNA is that of a much larger clone and differs from the translation at residue 9, likely a read error; the protein shown is the DNA translation. This chain joins TRDV2 and TRDJ1, with D perhaps TRDD3 (6 bases). Germline lookup yields CDR1 GEAIGNYY and CDR2 EKD. V lost 0 bases and J lost 0, with 13 bases in between. The CDR3 sequence is 16 residues long. This chain's CDR3 is CACDTLGPPDTDKLIF. The CDR3 DNA is TGTGCCTGTGACACCCTGGGGCCCCCGGACACCGATAAACTCATCTTT.

Turning to this clone: The TCRdb record carries a much larger clone's protein, which differs from this DNA's translation at residue 7; a read error is the likely cause, and the protein listed here is the DNA translation. The chain recombines TRDV2 with TRDJ1; D is unresolved. This CDR3 contains 16 residues. The V end lost 0 bases, the J end lost 0 bases, and 13 bases lay between the germline ends. Germline assignment: CDR1 GEAIGNYY and CDR2 EKD. The CDR3 reads CACDTARGPYTDKLIF. CDR3 sequence (DNA): TGTGCCTGTGACACCGCTAGGGGCCCTTACACCGATAAACTCATCTTT.

Turning to this clone: Since a far larger clone is one base different, this is likely a read error. The chain carries TRDV3 and TRDJ1; unclear D gene. CDR3 length: 13 amino acids. CDR1 TVYSNPD and CDR2 GDNSRS come from the germline V gene (reference sequence). In DNA, the CDR3 is TGTGCCTCCGGGTTCCCTGCCACCGTTAAACTCATCTTT. This encodes CASGFPATVKLIF.

Concerning this clone: TCRdb records a much larger clone's protein for this DNA, with a difference at residue 8 that likely arises from a read error; the protein given is the translation of the DNA. The V gene is TRDV2, the J gene TRDJ1; 10 bases match TRDD3. V lost 4 bases and J lost 1; bases outside the gene matches: 17. Germline CDR1 and CDR2: GEAIGNYY and EKD. CDR3 size: 19 residues. CDR3 coding DNA: TGTGCCTGTGAGACCCTTGGGGGGCTGGGGGATAGGGTCACCGATAAACTCATCTTT. This sequence encodes CACETLGGLGDRVTDKLIF.

This clone was recorded a few times. It is likely a read error: a sequence one base away is far more abundant. This same CDR3 is encoded by further DNA sequences in the sample. The J gene is TRDJ1, the V gene TRDV2; TRDD3 is a possible D gene (5 bases). The CDR3 loop spans 18 amino acids. Trimming shortened V by 0 bases and J by 0 bases, and 19 bases separated the two germline ends. CDR1 is GEAIGNYY and CDR2 is EKD in the germline V gene. The CDR3 is CACDTLLGDRDYTDKLIF. The CDR3 nucleotides are TGTGCCTGTGACACCCTACTAGGGGACCGAGATTACACCGATAAACTCATCTTT.

This clone rates as medium-sized. A single base is all that separates this from a far larger clone, so a read error is likely. The chain carries TRDV3 and TRDJ1; D is unresolved. V lost 2 bases, J lost 0 bases, and 19 bases lay in between. The CDR3 sequence is 16 residues long. Germline V lookup: CDR1 TVYSNPD, CDR2 GDNSRS (reference sequence). The CDR3 DNA reads as TGTGCCTTTTTGGGCAAGCGGGCTCAGTACACCGATAAACTCATCTTT. Translated, it gives CAFLGKRAQYTDKLIF.

This clone was recorded a few times. TCRdb's listed protein matches a much larger clone and diverges from this DNA's translation at residue 14, likely through a read error; the protein shown comes from the DNA. The rearrangement uses TRDV1 and TRDJ1; possible D gene TRDD3, 8 bases. CDR1 and CDR2 from the germline V gene are TSWWSYY and QGS. V was shortened by 3 bases and J by 0 bases, with 29 bases between the two germline ends. The CDR3 covers 21 residues. The CDR3 spells CALGDLPFLTLLGANTDKLIF. The CDR3 DNA is TGTGCTCTTGGGGATCTTCCCTTCCTCACCCTACTGGGGGCCAACACCGATAAACTCATCTTT.